This TCR beta chain appears in the sequencing data of a study of vaccination effects on CD4 cells after COVID-19. ViraFEST expansion of antigen-specific CD4+ T cells with viral peptide pools preceded sequencing. When about ten days of culture had elapsed, CD4+ T cells were isolated. According to the study, vaccine recipients showed no prior SARS-CoV-2 infection and negative nucleocapsid antibodies. Cultures used more than 1.5 million PBMC per well, 9.5 to 10 IU/ml IL-2 and approximately 10 ug/ml peptides. About this clone: What it binds is unknown.

This CDR3 comprises 16 residues. V was shortened by 2 bases and J by 0 bases, with 13 bases between the two germline ends. The germline V gene has CDR1 KGHSH and CDR2 LQKENI. Data came from immunoSEQ multiplex PCR; TCRdb stores just in-frame clones and leaves some out. This table has 65,000 to 85,000 clones, approximately 80% appearing once. This material consisted of CD4+ T cells from PBMCs cultured with SARS-CoV-2 spike peptides, taken before COVID-19 vaccination. This clonotype originated in a human donor who received a COVID-19 vaccine. The rearrangement joins TRBV18 to TRBJ1-1; tentative D call: TRBD1 (6 bases). In DNA form, the CDR3 reads TGTGCCAGCTCACCATATCGGACAGAGATGAACACTGAAGCTTTCTTT. Its protein product is CASSPYRTEMNTEAFF.